One sample yielded the 5 T cell receptor beta chains listed below, sequenced in a study of blood T cell repertoires in COVID-19. Generated by immunoSEQ multiplex PCR, the TCRdb table keeps only in-frame clones and is missing some. The table has under 150,000 clones, 84% seen once. Sequencing input: peripheral blood. The receptor source for this set is a human donor in a cohort sampled during active COVID-19.

This chain joins TRBV4-1 and TRBJ1-2; no reliable D call. V lost 0 bases and J 7 bases, leaving 12 bases between the germline ends. The CDR3 is made up of 14 amino acids. Germline CDR1 is MGHRA and CDR2 is YSYEKL. The chain's CDR3 is CASSQDNSLGGYTF. CDR3 in DNA: TGCGCCAGCAGCCAAGATAACAGCCTGGGTGGCTACACCTTC.

The chain employs TRBV6-5 and TRBJ1-6; 8 bases agree with TRBD1. Trimming cost V 6 bases and J 7 bases; bases outside gene matches: 8. CDR1 is MNHEY and CDR2 is SVGAGI in the germline V gene. This CDR3 region has 15 residues. CDR3 sequence (DNA): TGTGCCAGCAGAGCGATGGACAGGGAAAATTCACCCCTCCACTTT. Its translation is CASRAMDRENSPLHF.

V gene TRBV5-4 combines with J gene TRBJ2-3; 9 bases match TRBD2. The CDR3 loop spans 15 amino acids. Germline loops: CDR1 SGHNT, CDR2 YYREEE (reference sequence). V was pared by 0 bases and J by 1 base, with 0 bases of the junction left unmatched. CDR3 DNA sequence: TGTGCCAGCAGCTTGGCTAGCGGGGGCACAGATACGCAGTATTTT. Residues: CASSLASGGTDTQYF.

CDR3 DNA sequence: TGTGCCAGCACCGCGACAGGGATCTACGAGCAGTACTTC. Protein: CASTATGIYEQYF. J is TRBJ2-7 and V is TRBV27; 7 bases map to TRBD1. Germline-derived CDR1 and CDR2 are MNHEY and SMNVEV (reference sequence). The CDR3 has 13 amino acids. J was trimmed by 3 bases and V by 7 bases; bases with no gene match: 6.

V is TRBV29-1 and J is TRBJ1-2, with unresolved D. Trimming took 4 bases from V and 0 from J, leaving 9 bases between them. CDR1 and CDR2 (germline): SQVTM, ANQGSEA. The length of the CDR3 is 13 residues. This CDR3 is CSVVVQANYGYTF. The CDR3 DNA reads TGCAGCGTTGTTGTGCAGGCTAACTATGGCTACACCTTC.